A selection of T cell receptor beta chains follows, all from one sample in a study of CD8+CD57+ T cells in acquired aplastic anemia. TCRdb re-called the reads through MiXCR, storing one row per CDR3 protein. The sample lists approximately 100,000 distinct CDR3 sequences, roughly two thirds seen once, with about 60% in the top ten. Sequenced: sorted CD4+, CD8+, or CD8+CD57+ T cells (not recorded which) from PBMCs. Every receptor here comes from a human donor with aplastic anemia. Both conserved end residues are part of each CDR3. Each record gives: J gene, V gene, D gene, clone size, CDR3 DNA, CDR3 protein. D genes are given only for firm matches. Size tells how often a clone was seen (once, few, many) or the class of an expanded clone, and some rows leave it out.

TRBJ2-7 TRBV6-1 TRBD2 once TGTGCCAGCAGTGGGACGACTAGCGGGAGCTACGAGCAGTACTTC CASSGTTSGSYEQYF
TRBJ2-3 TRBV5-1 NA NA TGCGCCAGCAGCCCTATAGCGGCCTGGGGTGCAGATACGCAGTATTTT CASSPIAAWGADTQYF
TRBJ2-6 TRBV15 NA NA TGTGCCACCAGCAGAGATGGGTCTGGAGCCAACGTCCTGACTTTC CATSRDGSGANVLTF
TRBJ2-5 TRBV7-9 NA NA TGTGCCAGCAGCTTGGCACCGCCGGAGACCCAGTACTTC CASSLAPPETQYF
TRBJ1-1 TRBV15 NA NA TGTGCCACCAGCCACCGGACAGCCGAAGCTTTCTTT CATSHRTAEAFF
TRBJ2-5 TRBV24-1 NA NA TGTGCCAGCAGCTTTATTGGGGAGACCCAGTACTTC CASSFIGETQYF
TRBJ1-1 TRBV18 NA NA TGTGCCAGCTCACCAGGCAGGGAGAGCACTGAAGCTTTCTTT CASSPGRESTEAFF
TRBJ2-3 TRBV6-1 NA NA TGTGCCAGCGTCCCCGGGACACTTAGCACAGATACGCAGTATTTT CASVPGTLSTDTQYF
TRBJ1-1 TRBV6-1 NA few TGTGCCAGCAGTGAGAGTGATGAGGGGAACACTGAAGCTTTCTTT CASSESDEGNTEAFF
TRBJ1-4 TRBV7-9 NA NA TGTGCCAGCAGCTTATCTGAAAAACTGTTTTTT CASSLSEKLFF
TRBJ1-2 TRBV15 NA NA TGTGCCACCAGCAGGATCGGGGATAGCTATGGCTACACCTTC CATSRIGDSYGYTF
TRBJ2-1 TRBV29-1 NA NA TGCAGCGTCGCGGCCGAGTACTATGAGCAGTTCTTC CSVAAEYYEQFF
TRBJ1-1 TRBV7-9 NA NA TGTGCCAGCAGAGAACAGCCGAACACTGAAGCTTTCTTT CASREQPNTEAFF
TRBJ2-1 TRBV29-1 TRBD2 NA TGCAGCGTTTCAAGACTAGCGGGGGGGCAGGGAAATGAGCAGTTCTTT CSVSRLAGGQGNEQFF
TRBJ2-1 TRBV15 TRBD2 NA TGTGCCACCAGCGGGGGACTATTCAATGAGCAGTTCTTC CATSGGLFNEQFF
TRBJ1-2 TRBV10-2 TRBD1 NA TGCGCCAGCAGTGAGGTCCGGGACAGGTCTAACTATGGCTACACCTTC CASSEVRDRSNYGYTF
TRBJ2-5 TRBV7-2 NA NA TGTGCCAGCAGCTTAACCGGGGCCCAAGAGACCCAGTACTTC CASSLTGAQETQYF
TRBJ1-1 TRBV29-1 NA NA TGCAGCGTTGAACGGGACAATTCTCGGCTTTTT CSVERDNSRLF
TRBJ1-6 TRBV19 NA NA TGTGCCAGTAGTAACGACGGACTCTATTCACCCCTCCACTTT CASSNDGLYSPLHF
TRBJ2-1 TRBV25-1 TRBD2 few TGTGCCAGCAGTGGTGCTAGCGGGGACTACAATGAGCAGTTCTTC CASSGASGDYNEQFF
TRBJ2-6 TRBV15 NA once TGTGCCACCAGCAGAGAGAGGGCGCGAGGGGCCAACGTCCTGACTTTC CATSRERARGANVLTF
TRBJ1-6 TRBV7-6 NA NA TGTGCCAGCGCTATTGTGGATTCACCCCTCCACTTT CASAIVDSPLHF
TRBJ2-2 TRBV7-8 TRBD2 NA TGTGCCAGCAGAAGGCGGGGGGGCACCACCGGGGAGCTGTTTTTT CASRRRGGTTGELFF
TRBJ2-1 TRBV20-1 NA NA TGCAGTGCGCCGGGGGACTCAGGCGACAATGAGCAGTTCTTC CSAPGDSGDNEQFF
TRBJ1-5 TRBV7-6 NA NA TGTGCCAGCAGCTTATGGAGACAGGCGAGCAATCAGCCCCAGCATTTT CASSLWRQASNQPQHF
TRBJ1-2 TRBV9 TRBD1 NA TGTGCCAGCAGCCCCGGCCAAGGGGGACAGGCTAACTATGGCTACACCTTC CASSPGQGGQANYGYTF
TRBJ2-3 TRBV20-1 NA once TGCAGTGCTAGAGATTCTCAGCGGGCGCAGTATTTT CSARDSQRAQYF
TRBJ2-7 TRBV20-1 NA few TGCAGTGCTAGAGCTGACGTCTTAGGGCCCTACGAGCAGTACTTC CSARADVLGPYEQYF
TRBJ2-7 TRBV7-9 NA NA TGTGCCAGCAGCTTAGTCAGCTACGAGCAGTACTTC CASSLVSYEQYF
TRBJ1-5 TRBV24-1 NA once TGTGCCACCAGTCGACAGGACACCAATCAGCCCCAGCATTTT CATSRQDTNQPQHF
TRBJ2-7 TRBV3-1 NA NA TGTGCCAGCAGCCCCCAGAATAAGGGCGAGCAGTACTTC CASSPQNKGEQYF
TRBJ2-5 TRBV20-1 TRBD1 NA TGCAGTGCGACAGGGGAGCAAGAGACCCAGTATTTC CSATGEQETQYF
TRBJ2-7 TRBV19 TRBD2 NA TGTGCCAGCCGTAGGACTAGCGGCTATGGTACCTATGAGCAGTACTTC CASRRTSGYGTYEQYF
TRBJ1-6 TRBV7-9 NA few TGTGCCAGCAGCTTAGCGGGCAGTGGTAATTCACCCCTCCACTTT CASSLAGSGNSPLHF
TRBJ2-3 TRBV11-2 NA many TGTGCCAGCAGCTTAGAAACGCAGGGAGCAGATACGCAGTATTTT CASSLETQGADTQYF
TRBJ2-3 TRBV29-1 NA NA TGCAGCGTTGTATCCAGTGCAGATACGCAGTATTTT CSVVSSADTQYF
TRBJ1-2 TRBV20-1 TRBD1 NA TGCAGTGCTAGAGAAGGGGGCCGTAACTATGGCTACACCTTC CSAREGGRNYGYTF
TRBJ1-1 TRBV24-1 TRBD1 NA TGTGCCACCAGTGACGGGACAGTGCAAGAAGCTTTCTTT CATSDGTVQEAFF
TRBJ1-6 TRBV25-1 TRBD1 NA TGTGCCAGCAGTGAATACGCGCAAGGGGGCTTATATTCACCCCTCCACTTT CASSEYAQGGLYSPLHF
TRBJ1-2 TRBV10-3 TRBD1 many TGTGCCATCAGTGAGCGGGTAGGGGGCCAATCTAACTATGGCTACACCTTC CAISERVGGQSNYGYTF
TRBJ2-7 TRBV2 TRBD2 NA TGTGCCAGCAGCCTCGGGACTAGCGCAACCTACGAGCAGTACTTC CASSLGTSATYEQYF
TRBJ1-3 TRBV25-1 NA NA TGTGCCAGCCGGGATGCGCTCTCTGGAAACACCATATATTTT CASRDALSGNTIYF
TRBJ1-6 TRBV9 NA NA TGTGCCAGCAGCGTAGGAGCCAGTGGCACCAATTCACCCCTCCACTTT CASSVGASGTNSPLHF